One TCR beta chain is described in this entry. Germline V gene data show CDR1 as SGHRS and CDR2 as YFSETQ. The V segment lost 3 bases and the J segment 5 bases; nucleotides outside the gene matches: 12. The CDR3 consists of 18 residues. Clones were read by immunoSEQ multiplex PCR, and TCRdb kept only the in-frame ones, dropping some. Among 600,000 or so clones, around 87% were seen once, and the ten largest hold more than 0.009%. These data originate in a study of shared T cell receptors in the human thymus. In addition, the sample was reused for a study of human thymus T cells. That paper notes: Corrective cardiac surgery supplied the resected thymus tissue. Apparent bias marked the V and J gene usage of thymic and blood repertoires. Related research examined unrelated individuals and reported that their thymic repertoires overlapped highly.

This TCR derives from a boy less than two years old with a congenital heart defect. The sequenced sample consisted of thymocytes. J is TRBJ2-7 and V is TRBV5-1; TRBD2 matches 15 bases. The CDR3 DNA is TGCGCCAGCAGCTGGCGGGGACTAGCGGGGGGACCTCCCAACGAGCAGTACTTC. Protein product: CASSWRGLAGGPPNEQYF.